This note documents a single TCR beta chain sequence. Other DNA sequences in this sample translate to the same CDR3. The method was immunoSEQ multiplex PCR; TCRdb's version includes in-frame clones alone and lacks a portion of them. Of fewer than 350,000 clones listed, more than 80% are singletons. Per germline, CDR1 SGHDT and CDR2 YYEEEE. Trimming cost V 3 bases and J 4 bases, with 8 bases left between them. This CDR3 spans 12 amino acids. This entry is derived from a study of blood T cell repertoires in COVID-19. Study at large: From T cells, B-cell-depleted T cells, or PBMCs came the material, which was cDNA or gDNA.

Sequences were obtained from peripheral blood. The sequence was obtained from a woman in her 30s with COVID-19, enrolled during active disease. The chain couples TRBV5-6 to TRBJ2-7; the D is unclear. CDR3 amino acids: CASSSGGYEQYF. The DNA of the CDR3 is TGTGCCAGCAGCTCGGGTGGGTACGAGCAGTACTTC.